The 22 T cell receptor beta chains below all came from one sample that was sequenced in a study of CD8+CD57+ T cells in acquired aplastic anemia. Using genomic DNA as the template, TCR beta VDJ and CDR3 profiling was carried out. TCRdb used MiXCR to reprocess the reads, holding one entry per CDR3 protein. The table has about 190,000 distinct CDR3 sequences, less than 70% seen once. Specimen: sorted CD4+, CD8+, or CD8+CD57+ T cells (not recorded which) from PBMCs. The receptor set was obtained from a human donor in good health, serving as a control.

This clonotype showed up many times. The chain combines TRBV19 with TRBJ1-2; D is undetermined. Trimming took 6 bases from V and 7 from J, leaving 12 bases between them. This CDR3 has 12 amino acids. Germline assignment: CDR1 LNHDA and CDR2 SQIVND (reference sequence). The CDR3 DNA reads TGTGCCAGTAGCGAGAAGCCGGGTGGCTACACCTTC. This codes for CASSEKPGGYTF.

This clonotype came up many times. V is TRBV20-1 and J is TRBJ1-1; TRBD1 might be the D (6 bases). CDR1 DFQATT and CDR2 SNEGSKA come from the germline V gene (reference sequence). V was clipped by 3 bases and J by 4 bases, with 15 bases between them. The CDR3 is made up of 14 amino acids. For the CDR3, the DNA is TGCAGTGCTAGGGAAGGGGGGATGAGCACTGAAGCTTTCTTT. This gives the protein CSAREGGMSTEAFF.

This clonotype was found many times. This chain uses TRBV28 with TRBJ1-5; possibly TRBD1 for D (5 bases). V lost 4 bases to trimming and J lost 2 bases, with 12 bases between them. The germline V gene encodes CDR1 MDHEN and CDR2 SYDVKM. The CDR3 is made up of 15 amino acids. Written as DNA, the CDR3 is TGTGCCAGCAGTTCCGGGGGACGTGGCAATCAGCCCCAGCATTTT. Protein: CASSSGGRGNQPQHF. Full variable domain (rest looked up from reference TRBV28 and TRBJ1-5): DVKVTQSSRYLVKRTGEKVFLECVQDMDHENMFWYRQDPGLGLRLIYFSYDVKMKEKGDIPEGYSVSREKKERFSLILESASTNQTSMYLCASSSGGRGNQPQHFGDGTRLSIL.

Ten or more counts support this clonotype. This chain links TRBV12-3 or TRBV12-4 with TRBJ1-1; 8 bases map to TRBD1. V trimming: 7 bases; J trimming: 7 bases; junction bases outside the gene matches: 8. The CDR3 sequence is 13 residues long. CDR3 sequence reads: CASTRTGGGEAFF. In DNA, the CDR3 is TGTGCCAGCACCCGAACAGGGGGTGGTGAAGCTTTCTTT.

This clonotype was observed a single time. The chain carries TRBV29-1 and TRBJ1-2; TRBD1 aligns across 11 bases. The CDR3 extends over 13 amino acids. Germline assignment: CDR1 SQVTM and CDR2 ANQGSEA. Germline trimming cut 7 bases from V and 2 bases from J; bases unmatched to any gene: 3. The CDR3 nucleotides read TGCAGCGCCGGACAGGGGGCGAACTATGGCTACACCTTC. This encodes CSAGQGANYGYTF.

V is TRBV7-2 and J is TRBJ2-7, with 12 positions matching TRBD2. The V segment lost 4 bases and the J segment 5 bases; nucleotides outside the gene matches: 9. Germline values: CDR1 SGHTA, CDR2 FQGNSA. The CDR3 is 16 residues long. The CDR3 nucleotides are TGTGCCAGCAGCTACCAGACTAGCGGGGGCCGGGACGAGCAGTACTTC. This translates into CASSYQTSGGRDEQYF.

This clonotype has ten or more counts. The chain uses TRBV30 and TRBJ1-5, with unresolved D. Germline loops: CDR1 GTSNPN, CDR2 SVGIG (reference sequence). CDR3 size: 13 residues. The V and J ends lost 3 bases and 6 bases respectively, with 12 bases between them. The CDR3 DNA reads as TGTGCCTGGAGCTCGGACGTCCGTCAGCCCCAGCATTTT. This translates into CAWSSDVRQPQHF.

This clonotype was picked up many times. The DNA for the CDR3 is TGTGCCAGCAGCTTATTGGGGCACCTTCTAGCGGACCAAGAGACCCAGTACTTC. This codes for CASSLLGHLLADQETQYF. The rearrangement joins TRBV7-3 to TRBJ2-5, with 7 bases lining up with TRBD2. The CDR3 extends over 18 amino acids. Germline V gene sequence: CDR1 SGHTA, CDR2 FQGTGA. J was trimmed by 0 bases and V by 2 bases; bases with no gene match: 12.

V gene TRBV7-4 combines with J gene TRBJ2-3, with TRBD2 identical over 11 bases. The CDR3 covers 21 residues. The germline V gene has CDR1 SGHVT and CDR2 SQSDAQ. J was trimmed by 4 bases and V by 5 bases; bases with no gene match: 23. The CDR3 DNA sequence: TGTGCCAGCAGCCCTTACGGAACCACTAGCGGGAGTTCCAAGACCCCAGATACGCAGTATTTT. Protein sequence: CASSPYGTTSGSSKTPDTQYF.

The V call is TRBV6-1, the J call TRBJ2-3; 13 positions match TRBD2. The ends lost 4 bases at V and 6 bases at J; junction bases unmatched: 7. CDR3 length: 16 residues. CDR1 is MNHNS and CDR2 is SASEGT in the germline V gene. The CDR3 DNA is TGTGCCAGCAGTGTCACTAGCGGGGGGGCGTCCGATACGCAGTATTTT. Its translation: CASSVTSGGASDTQYF.

This clonotype was observed a few times. The CDR3 region has the DNA TGTGCCAGCAGTGCCGGGACAGGGGACTGCAATTCACCCCTCCACTTT. It translates to CASSAGTGDCNSPLHF. The V gene is TRBV25-1, the J gene TRBJ1-6; the match to TRBD1 covers 10 bases. Germline V lookup: CDR1 MGHDK, CDR2 SYGVNS. After removal of 4 bases from V and 7 bases from J, the junction contained 7 bases not matched to a gene. This CDR3 contains 16 residues. The entire variable domain, with the rest obtained from reference TRBV25-1 and TRBJ1-6, is as follows: EADIYQTPRYLVIGTGKKITLECSQTMGHDKMYWYQQDPGMELHLIHYSYGVNSTEKGDLSSESTVSRIRTEHFPLTLESARPSHTSQYLCASSAGTGDCNSPLHFGNGTRLTVT.

The rearrangement links TRBV2 to TRBJ2-7; unclear D gene. This CDR3 has 13 amino acids. The germline V and J ends were trimmed by 3 bases and 2 bases, with 8 bases remaining between them. Germline CDR1 SNHLY, CDR2 FYNNEI. CDR3 DNA sequence: TGTGCCAGCAGTGACCCCCGGACCTACGAGCAGTACTTC. This codes for CASSDPRTYEQYF.

The V call is TRBV15, the J call TRBJ2-7; TRBD1 is a possible D gene (5 bases). The CDR3 has 15 residues. The germline V gene has CDR1 LNHNV and CDR2 YYDKDF (reference sequence). Deletions cut 1 base from V and 0 bases from J, with 10 bases between. DNA of the CDR3: TGTGCCACCAGCAGAGTTTTCGACAGCTCCTACGAGCAGTACTTC. Translated: CATSRVFDSSYEQYF. Supplemented by reference TRBV15 and TRBJ2-7, the full variable domain reads DAMVIQNPRYQVTQFGKPVTLSCSQTLNHNVMYWYQQKSSQAPKLLFHYYDKDFNNEADTPDNFQSRRPNTSFCFLDIRSPGLGDTAMYLCATSRVFDSSYEQYFGPGTRLTVT.

The J gene is TRBJ2-2, the V gene TRBV2, with unresolved D. Looked up from germline, CDR1 is SNHLY and CDR2 is FYNNEI. V was pared by 7 bases and J by 0 bases, with 9 bases between. This CDR3 is 14 amino acids long. The CDR3 spells CASIRAANTGELFF. DNA of the CDR3: TGTGCCAGCATACGGGCGGCGAACACCGGGGAGCTGTTTTTT.

This clonotype was seen repeatedly, ten times or more. The rearrangement links TRBV14 to TRBJ1-1; no clear D. V shed 1 base and J shed 1 base, with 7 bases lying between them. Germline values: CDR1 SGHDN, CDR2 FVKESK. The CDR3 is 14 residues long. The CDR3 nucleotides are TGTGCCAGCAGCCAAGTATCAGCGAACACTGAAGCTTTCTTT. It specifies CASSQVSANTEAFF.

This clonotype was observed at least ten times. The rearrangement uses TRBV5-4 and TRBJ1-1, with D hard to call. This CDR3 is built from 16 residues. CDR1 and CDR2 from the germline V gene are SGHNT and YYREEE (reference sequence). Trimming removed 0 bases at V and 0 bases at J, with 12 bases between. This chain's CDR3 is CASSLENSFMNTEAFF. The CDR3 DNA follows: TGTGCCAGCAGCTTGGAAAACAGCTTCATGAACACTGAAGCTTTCTTT.

This clonotype was counted between two and nine times. The gene calls are TRBV29-1 and TRBJ2-5, with D perhaps matching TRBD1 (6 bases). The CDR3 covers 16 residues. The germline V and J ends were trimmed by 5 bases and 2 bases, with 21 bases remaining between them. Germline CDR1 SQVTM, CDR2 ANQGSEA. The CDR3 DNA is TGCAGCGTTAGCGAGGCGTGGGACACCTTACAAGAGACCCAGTACTTC. This sequence encodes CSVSEAWDTLQETQYF.

This clonotype was seen a few times. The CDR3 loop is CSARVRTVDYTF. CDR3 in DNA: TGCAGTGCTAGAGTCCGGACCGTCGACTACACCTTC. This rearrangement joins TRBV20-1 to TRBJ1-2; D remains unclear. Per the germline V gene, CDR1 is DFQATT and CDR2 is SNEGSKA (reference sequence). The V end lost 1 base, the J end lost 10 bases, and 13 bases lay between the germline ends. The CDR3 has 12 amino acids.

This clonotype appeared many times. The chain employs TRBV2 and TRBJ1-1; no reliable D call. The CDR3 covers 13 residues. Germline-derived CDR1 and CDR2 are SNHLY and FYNNEI. V shed 4 bases and J shed 4 bases, with 10 bases lying between them. The CDR3 loop is CASSVDSTTEAFF. The CDR3 DNA is TGTGCCAGCAGTGTGGATTCAACCACTGAAGCTTTCTTT.

This chain joins TRBV19 and TRBJ2-1; 7 positions match TRBD2. Trimming at V came to 8 bases and at J to 2 bases, leaving 9 bases not matched to a gene. CDR3 size: 15 residues. CDR1 is LNHDA, CDR2 SQIVND, per germline (reference sequence). DNA of the CDR3: TGTGCCAGTGACCCTGGGGGGGGGACCTACAATGAGCAGTTCTTC. This translates into CASDPGGGTYNEQFF.

This clonotype has ten or more counts. This sequence joins TRBV7-2 and TRBJ1-5; 7 bases map to TRBD1. Germline V gives CDR1 SGHTA, CDR2 FQGNSA. The CDR3 runs 17 residues. Trimming removed 6 bases from V and 0 bases from J; junction bases left unmatched: 11. The chain's CDR3 is CASSLRGTDYSNQPQHF. The CDR3 DNA sequence: TGTGCCAGCAGTCTTAGAGGGACAGATTATAGCAATCAGCCCCAGCATTTT.

The rearrangement uses TRBV19 and TRBJ2-7; 8 nucleotides match TRBD1. The ends lost 4 bases at V and 0 bases at J; junction bases unmatched: 8. The CDR3 is 16 residues long. Germline loops: CDR1 LNHDA, CDR2 SQIVND (reference sequence). DNA for the CDR3: TGTGCCAGTAGTAGAACTCCCGGACAGGGCTCCTACGAGCAGTACTTC. This gives the protein CASSRTPGQGSYEQYF. Drawing the rest from reference TRBV19 and TRBJ2-7, the complete variable domain is DGGITQSPKYLFRKEGQNVTLSCEQNLNHDAMYWYRQDPGQGLRLIYYSQIVNDFQKGDIAEGYSVSREKKESFPLTVTSAQKNPTAFYLCASSRTPGQGSYEQYFGPGTRLTVT.